The clone carrying this T cell receptor (beta chain) was counted between two and nine times. Its target is not known. Repertoires were generated with immunoSEQ multiplex PCR, while TCRdb's copy carries only in-frame clones and drops some. The sample carries about 80,000 clones, approximately 85% recorded once. Autoimmune disease history or systemic immunosuppression led to patients being barred. This record belongs to a study of OX40 agonist ivuxolimab in advanced cancers. As for the study in general: At 0.01 to 10 mg/kg, ivuxolimab was administered intravenously to patients every 2 weeks.

Study results and caveats: The average count of expanded clones was higher among CD8+ T cells than among CD4+.

This sequence was found in an adult with an advanced solid tumor such as melanoma, head and neck, liver or kidney cancer. This specimen consisted of CD4+ or CD8+ T cells sorted from blood, obtained in a trial of the OX40 agonist ivuxolimab.

CDR3 coding DNA: TGCAGCGCTTCGGGACAGGGAGACTACGAGCAGTACTTC. Residues: CSASGQGDYEQYF. V gene TRBV29-1 combines with J gene TRBJ2-7, with 9 bases matching TRBD1. This CDR3 is built from 13 residues. Germline CDR1 SQVTM, CDR2 ANQGSEA. The V segment lost 7 bases and the J segment 3 bases; nucleotides outside the gene matches: 7.